This TCR beta chain originates from a study of technical replicates of blood from a handful of donors. Trimming pared 5 bases from V and 9 bases from J, leaving 14 bases between. CDR3 length: 12 amino acids. From germline, CDR1 is SGHTA and CDR2 FQGNSA. Data came from immunoSEQ multiplex PCR; TCRdb stores just in-frame clones and leaves some out. The sample shows tens of thousands of clones, around nine tenths of them seen only once. The chain carries TRBV7-2 and TRBJ2-7; D possibly corresponds to TRBD2 (6 bases). The sample taken for sequencing was PBMCs. The receptor's source is a human donor in good health. Some clones in this sample may be carry-over from other donors' samples. In DNA, the CDR3 is TGTGCCAGCAGCCGCTCTAGGAGGGGGCAGTACTTC. Translated, it gives CASSRSRRGQYF.